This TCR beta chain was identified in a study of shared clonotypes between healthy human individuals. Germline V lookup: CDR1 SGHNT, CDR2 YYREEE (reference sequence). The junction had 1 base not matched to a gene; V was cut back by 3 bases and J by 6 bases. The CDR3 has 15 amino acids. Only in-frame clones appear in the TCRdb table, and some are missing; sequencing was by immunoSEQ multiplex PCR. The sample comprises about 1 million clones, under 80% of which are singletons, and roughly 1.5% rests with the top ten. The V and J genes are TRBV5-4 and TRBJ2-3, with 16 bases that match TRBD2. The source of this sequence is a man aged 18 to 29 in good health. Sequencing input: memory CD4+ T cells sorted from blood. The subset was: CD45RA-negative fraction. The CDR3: CASSWGLAGGDTQYF. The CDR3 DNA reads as TGTGCCAGCAGCTGGGGACTAGCGGGGGGGGATACGCAGTATTTT. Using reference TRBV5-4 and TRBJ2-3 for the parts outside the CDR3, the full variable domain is ETGVTQSPTHLIKTRGQQVTLRCSSQSGHNTVSWYQQALGQGPQFIFQYYREEENGRGNFPPRFSGLQFPNYSSELNVNALELDDSALYLCASSWGLAGGDTQYFGPGTRLTVL.